Included here is one T cell receptor beta chain sequence, with context. With 2 bases removed from V and 6 bases from J, the gap between germline ends came to 19 bases. The V gene's germline CDR1 is SEHNR and CDR2 FQNEAQ (reference sequence). The CDR3 is made up of 17 amino acids. Library preparation (for TCRbeta) was performed with unique molecular identifiers. TCRdb reprocessed the PCR reads with MiXCR, giving one entry per CDR3 protein. The sample has roughly 350,000 distinct CDR3 sequences; approximately 10% are singletons. These data originate in a study of T-cell reconstitution after alpha-beta-depleted transplantation in children.

The clonotype comes from a human donor who donated a stem cell graft to a child with acute lymphoblastic leukemia. This rearrangement joins TRBV7-9 to TRBJ2-2; a possible D gene is TRBD2 (6 bases). The specimen comprised PBMCs from the stem cell graft donor, sampled from the stem cell graft. CDR3 coding DNA: TGTGCCAGCAGCTTAAGGGCTACCGGGAGAGGCCCCGGGGAGCTGTTTTTT. Translating it yields CASSLRATGRGPGELFF.